These T cell receptor beta chains were read from a single sample in a study of siplizumab effects on memory and regulatory T cells. Assay: immunoSEQ multiplex PCR; the TCRdb copy retains only in-frame clones and omits some. The top ten hold around 1.1% of the sample, which has over 100,000 clones, about 94% seen once. The sequenced material came from CD4+ T cells sorted from blood. Receptors were obtained from a human donor in good health. CDR3s include the opening cysteine and the closing phenylalanine or tryptophan. D genes are given only for firm matches. The size entry is marked missing in some rows and otherwise reads once, few, many or a size class.

V	J	size	D	CDR3	DNA
TRBV19	TRBJ1-1	-	-	CASSTRYNTEAFF	TGTGCCAGTAGCACAAGGTACAACACTGAAGCTTTCTTT
TRBV30	TRBJ2-3	-	-	CAWSVRREDTQYF	TGTGCCTGGAGTGTACGTAGGGAAGATACGCAGTATTTT
TRBV7-9	TRBJ2-7	-	-	CASSALGTTYEQYF	TGTGCCAGCAGCGCCCTCGGGACAACTTACGAGCAGTACTTC
TRBV5-1	TRBJ1-4	-	-	CASSYTTVADEKLFF	TGCGCCAGCAGCTACACGACTGTCGCAGATGAAAAACTGTTTTTT
TRBV4-1	TRBJ1-2	-	-	CASSQAHQGTVYGYTF	TGCGCCAGCAGCCAAGCTCACCAGGGAACCGTTTATGGCTACACCTTC
TRBV4-1	TRBJ2-3	-	TRBD2	CASSLLRAGGTDTQYF	TGCGCCAGCAGCTTACTCCGAGCGGGAGGAACAGATACGCAGTATTTT
TRBV6-6	TRBJ1-1	-	TRBD1	CASSIQGSTTEAFF	TGTGCCAGCAGTATACAGGGGTCCACGACTGAAGCTTTCTTT
TRBV7-7	TRBJ2-1	-	TRBD2	CASSNAGVAGVSNEQFF	TGTGCCAGCAGCAATGCGGGGGTAGCGGGAGTATCCAATGAGCAGTTCTTC
TRBV27	TRBJ2-1	-	-	CASKLSGSYNEQFF	TGTGCCAGCAAGCTTAGCGGATCCTACAATGAGCAGTTCTTC
TRBV4-2	TRBJ1-2	-	-	CASSQIETGGVGYTF	TGTGCCAGCAGCCAAATCGAAACCGGAGGGGTAGGCTACACCTTC
TRBV19	TRBJ2-5	-	-	CASSIGKRGQTQYF	TGTGCCAGTAGTATAGGGAAAAGGGGACAGACCCAGTACTTC
TRBV18	TRBJ2-7	-	-	CASSPKESYEQYF	TGTGCCAGCTCACCCAAGGAGTCCTACGAGCAGTACTTC
TRBV5-1	TRBJ2-4	-	TRBD2	CASSLRGGREPLAKNIQYF	TGCGCCAGCAGCTTGAGAGGCGGGAGGGAACCCCTAGCCAAAAACATTCAGTACTTC
TRBV25-1	TRBJ2-6	-	TRBD2	CASKSKRESGANVLTF	TGTGCCAGCAAGTCTAAGCGGGAGTCTGGGGCCAACGTCCTGACTTTC
TRBV19	TRBJ2-5	-	TRBD2	CASSIGRLAGQETQYF	TGTGCCAGTAGTATAGGCCGACTAGCGGGACAAGAGACCCAGTACTTC
TRBV5-4	TRBJ2-2	-	-	CASSTRQVHTGELFF	TGTGCCAGCAGCACGAGACAGGTCCACACCGGGGAGCTGTTTTTT
TRBV6-1	TRBJ2-3	-	-	CASSARRVEDTQYF	TGTGCCAGCAGTGCAAGGAGGGTGGAGGATACGCAGTATTTT
TRBV5-1	TRBJ2-6	-	TRBD1	CASSSGTGFSSGANVLTF	TGCGCCAGCAGCTCTGGGACAGGGTTCAGCTCTGGGGCCAACGTCCTGACTTTC
TRBV28	TRBJ2-1	-	TRBD1	CASCGTGNYNEQFF	TGTGCCTCATGCGGGACAGGGAACTACAATGAGCAGTTCTTC
TRBV28	TRBJ2-1	-	TRBD1	CASFGQDTSYNEQFF	TGTGCCAGCTTCGGACAGGATACCTCCTACAATGAGCAGTTCTTC
TRBV6-5	TRBJ1-3	once	-	CATRTVPGNTIYF	TGTGCCACCCGAACGGTCCCTGGAAACACCATATATTTT
TRBV7-9	TRBJ2-7	-	-	CASSPAGETYEQYF	TGTGCCAGCAGCCCCGCAGGCGAAACCTACGAGCAGTACTTC
TRBV14	TRBJ2-7	-	-	CASRKGGGHSYEQYF	TGTGCCAGCAGAAAGGGAGGCGGCCACTCCTACGAGCAGTACTTC
TRBV6-4	TRBJ2-2	-	TRBD2	CASSERFSGRDTGELFF	TGTGCCAGCAGTGAGCGGTTTAGCGGGAGAGACACCGGGGAGCTGTTTTTT
TRBV28	TRBJ2-3	-	TRBD2	CASTFSGTSNSRGFTDTQYF	TGTGCCAGCACCTTCTCCGGGACTAGTAATTCAAGGGGTTTCACAGATACGCAGTATTTT
TRBV7-9	TRBJ2-3	-	-	CASVPITDTQYF	TGTGCCAGCGTTCCTATCACAGATACGCAGTATTTT
TRBV21-1	TRBJ2-7	-	-	CASSKKWGRSYEQYF	TGTGCCAGCAGCAAGAAGTGGGGCAGATCCTACGAGCAGTACTTC
TRBV30	TRBJ1-5	-	TRBD1	CAWSVRGPNQPQHF	TGTGCCTGGAGTGTCAGGGGGCCCAATCAGCCCCAGCATTTT
TRBV28	TRBJ1-2	-	TRBD1	CASSTSRGNYGYTF	TGTGCCAGCAGTACGTCCAGGGGGAACTATGGCTACACCTTC
TRBV7-8	TRBJ2-7	-	-	CASSLAGSSYEQYF	TGTGCCAGCAGCTTAGCTGGGAGCTCCTACGAGCAGTACTTC
TRBV21-1	TRBJ2-5	-	-	CASSKALWSQREQETQYF	TGTGCCAGCAGCAAAGCGCTTTGGAGTCAGAGAGAACAAGAGACCCAGTACTTC
TRBV10-3	TRBJ2-7	-	TRBD2	CAIRAQVAGLYEQYF	TGTGCCATCAGGGCCCAGGTAGCGGGTCTCTACGAGCAGTACTTC
TRBV18	TRBJ2-1	-	TRBD1	CASSPLSGGTSSYNEQFF	TGTGCCAGCTCACCCTTGTCAGGGGGCACGAGCTCCTACAATGAGCAGTTCTTC
TRBV2	TRBJ2-1	-	TRBD1	CASDRQGLYNEQFF	TGTGCCAGCGACAGACAGGGGCTCTACAATGAGCAGTTCTTC
TRBV19	TRBJ2-5	-	-	CASRSGETQYF	TGTGCCAGTAGGAGTGGAGAGACCCAGTACTTC
TRBV4-1	TRBJ2-3	-	-	CASSQDRGTFYTDTQYF	TGCGCCAGCAGCCAAGACAGGGGCACTTTTTACACAGATACGCAGTATTTT
TRBV7-9	TRBJ2-1	-	TRBD2	CASSLVTSGDDEQFF	TGTGCCAGCAGCTTAGTCACTAGCGGAGACGATGAGCAGTTCTTC
TRBV30	TRBJ2-3	-	TRBD1	CAWSVGTGVYLDTQYF	TGTGCCTGGAGTGTCGGGACAGGGGTTTATCTAGATACGCAGTATTTT
TRBV7-2	TRBJ2-5	-	TRBD2	CASSFGLAGSQETQYF	TGTGCCAGCAGCTTCGGACTAGCGGGCTCCCAAGAGACCCAGTACTTC
TRBV28	TRBJ2-2	-	TRBD2	CASNAAGEDTGELFF	TGTGCCAGCAATGCAGCGGGAGAGGACACCGGGGAGCTGTTTTTT
TRBV28	TRBJ2-7	-	TRBD2	CASSRGLSHYEQYF	TGTGCCAGCAGTCGGGGACTATCCCACTACGAGCAGTACTTC
TRBV6-5	TRBJ2-3	few	TRBD2	CASSYSIAGYTDTQYF	TGTGCCAGCAGTTACTCAATAGCGGGCTACACAGATACGCAGTATTTT
TRBV7-9	TRBJ2-5	-	-	CASSLSGGETQYF	TGTGCCAGCAGCTTGTCTGGGGGAGAGACCCAGTACTTC
TRBV28	TRBJ2-7	-	-	CASSSPTSSYEQYF	TGTGCCAGCAGTTCGCCGACAAGCTCCTACGAGCAGTACTTC
TRBV28	TRBJ2-7	-	-	CASQRDVTDRYEQYF	TGTGCCAGTCAACGAGATGTAACAGACAGATACGAGCAGTACTTC
TRBV28	TRBJ2-2	-	TRBD2	CASSPSSGTSGNPGELFF	TGTGCCAGCAGTCCGTCATCCGGGACTAGCGGGAATCCCGGGGAGCTGTTTTTT
TRBV28	TRBJ2-3	once	TRBD2	CASSSTLARSTDTQYF	TGTGCCAGCAGTTCGACACTAGCGAGGAGCACAGATACGCAGTATTTT
TRBV27	TRBJ1-3	-	-	CATGDGNTIYF	TGTGCAACCGGGGATGGAAACACCATATATTTT
TRBV20-1	TRBJ1-2	once	-	CSARGGDGYTF	TGCAGTGCTAGAGGGGGGGATGGCTACACCTTC
TRBV5-6	TRBJ1-1	-	-	CASSPGQFLNTEAFF	TGTGCCAGCAGCCCCGGACAGTTCCTGAACACTGAAGCTTTCTTT
TRBV6-5	TRBJ2-7	once	TRBD1	CASSYGRRTGRYEQYF	TGTGCCAGCAGTTACGGTCGGAGGACAGGGAGATACGAGCAGTACTTC
TRBV11-1	TRBJ1-1	-	TRBD1	CASSDWDRSRAFF	TGTGCCAGCAGCGACTGGGACAGATCTAGAGCTTTCTTT
TRBV7-9	TRBJ2-3	-	-	CASSLVATTLDTQYF	TGTGCCAGCAGCTTAGTCGCGACTACCCTAGATACGCAGTATTTT
TRBV5-1	TRBJ1-6	-	-	CASSPGQFPNSPLHF	TGCGCCAGCAGCCCTGGACAGTTCCCCAATTCACCCCTCCACTTT
TRBV7-9	TRBJ2-7	-	-	CASSRTGTQSYEQYF	TGTGCCAGCAGCAGAACTGGCACTCAATCATACGAGCAGTACTTC
TRBV28	TRBJ2-7	-	TRBD2	CASRGRASGGQQYF	TGTGCCAGCAGAGGGAGGGCTAGCGGGGGACAGCAGTACTTC
TRBV27	TRBJ2-3	-	TRBD2	CASSLGSREGTDTQYF	TGTGCCAGCAGTTTAGGTTCCCGGGAGGGCACAGATACGCAGTATTTT
TRBV29-1	TRBJ2-5	-	TRBD1	CSVEVRTGTQYF	TGCAGCGTTGAAGTCCGGACAGGGACCCAGTACTTC
TRBV30	TRBJ2-3	-	-	CAWSPGAVDTQYF	TGTGCCTGGAGTCCGGGGGCAGTAGATACGCAGTATTTT
TRBV4-1	TRBJ2-7	-	-	CASSPSSGIDLRQQYF	TGCGCCAGCAGCCCGAGCTCGGGGATCGATCTACGACAGCAGTACTTC